This T cell receptor beta chain was observed in a study of T cell responses to AZD1222 COVID-19 vaccine. In the study overall: The analysis combined second doses at about 4 or about 12 weeks. Overall study results and limits: Seropositivity was recorded at baseline in only a handful of AZD1222 recipients. Donors were largely white British and mainly female; clonal diversity was possibly underestimated. Spike was spanned by vaccine-associated CD4 TCRs, which were dominant at 160-218 and 743-854.

TCRdb keeps only in-frame clones here, not all; method: immunoSEQ multiplex PCR. The data contain roughly 150,000 clones, roughly nine tenths of them seen just once; the ten biggest clones take up 5.1%. This CDR3 region has 15 residues. Germline CDR1 WSHSY, CDR2 SAAADI. V lost 4 bases to trimming and J lost 6 bases; unmatched junction nucleotides: 8. In the case of this clone: Its matching antigen is unknown.

The TCR comes from an adult in good health. Sequences were derived from peripheral blood, sampled on day 0 of AZD1222 vaccination. The chain is built from TRBV10-2 and TRBJ2-2, with 7 bases matching TRBD1. CDR3 sequence (DNA): TGCGCCAGCAGTGCGACAGGGAGATCCGCCGGGGAGCTGTTTTTT. Its protein is CASSATGRSAGELFF.